The T cell receptor beta chain described here comes from a study of blood T cells in healthy people across ages (dated by TCRdb to 2015 to 2017). Regarding the study in general: In model experiments, template switching captured roughly one uniquely barcoded TCR beta cDNA molecule for every two T cells. Age-related changes in TCR beta repertoire diversity were measured in the study by deep sequencing normalized with unique cDNA molecular identifiers. Donors were grouped into four age groups: young (average approximately 15 years), middle-aged (roughly 37), aged (over 55) and long-lived (over 80). To avoid experimental bias, donors of different ages were randomly spread across the sequencing lanes. The study analyzed two additional independent replicas of 1 million unique cDNA reads from the same blood draw for two donors, one aged 18 to 29 and one aged 80 or older. Beyond this particular receptor, the publication reports: There was a strong correlation between observed TCR beta diversity and the percentage of naive T cells measured by flow cytometry. Because profiling used bulk unsorted PBMCs, naive and antigen-experienced compartments could not be compared conclusively. Total diversity estimates from one million sequenced T cells were considered lower bounds and underestimates. Compared with the aged group, the long-lived group had more naive CD4+ T cells, fewer expanded clones and increased TCR diversity, suggesting age selection. As age increased, observed TCR beta diversity per million T cells dropped in a roughly linear way, and a significant reduction was already evident by age about 40. Because donor CMV infection status was unknown, age-related changes in expanded clonotypes were potentially confounded.

Concerning this clonotype: Its antigen specificity is not known. No base qualities exist here, and no much larger clone lies one base off it.

The approximately 39 donors, aged about 6 to 95 years, were systemically healthy Caucasian individuals from Russia. Each donor gave 9.5 to 10 milliliters of peripheral blood, drawn into EDTA-treated Vacutainer tubes. PBMCs were isolated by Ficoll-Paque density-gradient centrifugation, with at least 6 million obtained per sample. Trizol reagent was used to extract total RNA from the PBMCs, yielding at least 6 micrograms per sample. For every donor, flow cytometry on a PBMC aliquot measured the percentage of naive CD45RAhigh/CD27high T cells. The library was obtained by 5' RACE. The sequencing machine was an Illumina HiSeq 2500. A second PCR of about 7 to 12 cycles was run with a J-beta primer mix and a sample-barcoded 5' primer. A template-switch 5' adaptor carrying 12 random nucleotides introduced a unique molecular identifier onto each TCR beta cDNA molecule. Each sample yielded at least 2.5 million CDR3-containing paired-end reads. The Mint cDNA synthesis kit, primed by a TRBC-specific oligonucleotide, was used to synthesize first-strand cDNA from all RNA. Following uracil-DNA glycosylase treatment, all cDNA underwent a first 18-cycle PCR with the universal primers M1SS and BC2_uni_R. From the authors' description of their analysis: For normalization, 1 million high-quality reads, each with a distinct molecular identifier, were randomly selected from each sample. Reads sharing molecular identifiers were discarded rather than binned into consensus sequences. CDR3 identification, clonotype clustering and error correction used MiTCR with a Q25 quality threshold and the strictest error-elimination algorithm. Lower-bound total TCR beta diversity was estimated with a nonparametric unseen species model using Euler transformation. Through fastp at Q25 and MiXCR, TCRdb rebuilt clones from the public reads, retaining in-frame beta chains. Entries that share a CDR3 protein sequence are merged under the most common genes and DNA. TCRdb, not the original authors, processed these V and J calls. This sample is represented by about 1 million distinct CDR3 sequences; 45% of them were singletons. The ten top clones hold approximately 17% of the sample.

Sequencing was done on a sample of blood. This clonotype was obtained from a woman in her sixties in good health.

The CDR3 reads CAWTPGLAAKNIQYF. The sequenced DNA is TGTGCCTGGACCCCGGGACTAGCGGCCAAAAACATTCAGTACTTC. The sequence joins TRBV30 to TRBJ2-4; 10 bases in the junction line up with TRBD2. The germline V end is reduced by 4 bases and the J end by 1 base; junction bases left unmatched: 4. Its CDR3 holds 15 amino acids, cysteine through phenylalanine. Of the read, only the CDR3 DNA is kept; its 45 bases are in frame from base 1. The germline V gene (reference sequence) sets CDR1 to GTSNPN and CDR2 to SVGIG.